In its sample, the clone carrying this TCR beta chain was seen many times. The antigen remains unidentified. CDR1 and CDR2 (germline): SQVTM, ANQGSEA. Trimming left V 8 bases short and J 1 base short, with 11 bases between. This CDR3 has 12 residues. Individual cDNA molecules received unique molecular identifiers during library preparation. TCRdb called the 5' RACE reads again in MiXCR, with one record for every CDR3 protein. The sample has approximately 76,000 distinct CDR3 sequences, around 15% seen once. This sample was taken from a study of early T cells in non-severe SARS-CoV-2 infection. About the research overall: The chains were unpaired, and the sequenced material was bulk RNA from unsorted whole blood.

Overall study findings and caveats: Anti-spike CD8 responses were favored in VDJdb matching, and private and CD4 specificities were missed.

The chain has TRBV29-1 and TRBJ1-1; D remains ambiguous. This clonotype was obtained from an adult who was a healthcare worker with PCR-confirmed SARS-CoV-2 infection or an uninfected control (not recorded which). Sequences were obtained from whole blood. CDR3 nucleotide sequence: TGCAGCACATCAGAGGGGAACACTGAAGCTTTCTTT. It codes for CSTSEGNTEAFF.